Below, one T cell receptor beta chain is given with its context. No antigen is known for it. Deep was the level at which the assay was run. This table comes from immunoSEQ multiplex PCR, and its TCRdb copy is limited to in-frame clones, with some not included. Here the sample spans about 590,000 clones, nearly 97% being singletons. The CDR3 loop spans 14 amino acids. With 10 bases removed from V and 5 bases from J, the gap between germline ends came to 21 bases. The V gene's germline CDR1 is MNHEY and CDR2 SVGAGI. This sample was included in a study of shared clonotypes between healthy human individuals. Broader study findings: The low donor count limited represented genetic and exposure-history diversity. Naive subsets typically showed greater estimated richness than memory subsets.

CD45RO negativity and positive selection for CCR7 defined naive CD8 cells, a population that excluded terminally differentiated effector memory CD45RA+ cells. This TCR came from a woman in her 30s in good health. Sequenced input: naive CD8+ T cells sorted from blood. The chain has TRBV6-5 and TRBJ2-7, with D possibly TRBD1 on 7 matching bases. This CDR3 reads CATLTGAGGNEQYF. For the CDR3, the DNA is TGTGCCACCTTAACGGGGGCAGGGGGTAACGAGCAGTACTTC.